Shown below are 20 T cell receptor beta chains from a single sample sequenced in a study of PD-L1 blockade in urothelial cancer. The assay was immunoSEQ multiplex PCR, and TCRdb's table has in-frame clones only and misses some. The sample shows around 53,000 clones, nearly 85% of them seen only once. This material consisted of PBMCs, taken around atezolizumab (anti-PD-L1) treatment. The receptor set was obtained from a middle-aged man with urothelial cancer.

V and J are TRBV6-5 and TRBJ2-5, with 9 bases fitting TRBD1. V was clipped by 7 bases and J by 5 bases; unmatched bases: 8. There are 14 residues in the CDR3. CDR1 and CDR2 (germline): MNHEY, SVGAGI. The CDR3 spells CASKVGDRDETQYF. The CDR3 bases are TGTGCCAGCAAAGTCGGGGACAGGGATGAGACCCAGTACTTC.

V and J are TRBV7-2 and TRBJ2-6; 7 nucleotides align to TRBD1. Germline V gene sequence: CDR1 SGHTA, CDR2 FQGNSA. V dropped 4 bases and J dropped 4; count of bases not matched to a gene: 4. The CDR3 is made up of 15 amino acids. The CDR3 loop is CASSSLGQGANVLTF. CDR3 bases: TGTGCCAGCAGCTCCCTGGGACAGGGGGCCAACGTCCTGACTTTC.

The chain has TRBV15 and TRBJ1-5; possibly TRBD1 for D (6 bases). The CDR3 is made up of 15 amino acids. Deletions cut 0 bases from V and 5 bases from J, with 11 bases between. Germline V gives CDR1 LNHNV, CDR2 YYDKDF (reference sequence). The CDR3 nucleotides read TGTGCCACCAGCAGAGATAGGGGGGGCGATCAGCCCCAGCATTTT. It yields the protein CATSRDRGGDQPQHF.

The chain couples TRBV7-3 to TRBJ2-3, with 13 bases aligning to TRBD2. Germline V gives CDR1 SGHTA, CDR2 FQGTGA. V gave up 4 bases and J gave up 4 bases; unmatched junction bases: 5. CDR3 length equals 16 residues. The CDR3 here is CASSSGLAGVADTQYF. The CDR3 nucleotides are TGTGCCAGCAGCTCAGGACTAGCGGGAGTTGCAGATACGCAGTATTTT.

The chain recombines TRBV29-1 with TRBJ2-5; maybe TRBD1 (6 bases). CDR1 and CDR2 (germline): SQVTM, ANQGSEA. The CDR3 spans 12 residues. Deletions cut 6 bases from V and 4 bases from J, with 12 bases between. CDR3 DNA: TGCAGCGTCCGACAGGCAAGAGAGACCCAGTACTTC. This translates into CSVRQARETQYF. Full variable domain (remainder filled in from reference TRBV29-1 and TRBJ2-5): SAVISQKPSRDICQRGTSLTIQCQVDSQVTMMFWYRQQPGQSLTLIATANQGSEATYESGFVIDKFPISRPNLTFSTLTVSNMSPEDSSIYLCSVRQARETQYFGPGTRLLVL.

The J gene is TRBJ1-4, the V gene TRBV6-5, with a possible D match to TRBD1 (6 bases). CDR3 length equals 16 residues. V was cut by 4 bases and J by 1 base, with 13 bases left in between. CDR1 is MNHEY, CDR2 SVGAGI, per germline. CDR3 DNA: TGTGCCAGCAGTTGGCGCCCACAGGGAACTAATGAAAAACTGTTTTTT. As protein: CASSWRPQGTNEKLFF.

The chain recombines TRBV29-1 with TRBJ2-5; 7 bases are a match to TRBD2. This CDR3 contains 10 residues. From germline, CDR1 is SQVTM and CDR2 ANQGSEA. The CDR3 region has the DNA TGCAGTGGGGGGGTGGAGACCCAGTACTTC. Protein product: CSGGVETQYF.

Points on this clone: Germline is not matched at one junction end, which may reflect a read error. V and J are TRBV28 and TRBJ1-4; D gene ambiguous. Germline CDR1 and CDR2: MDHEN and SYDVKM. The CDR3 is made up of 14 amino acids. DNA of the CDR3: TGTGCCAGCAGTCTACTTGGCGGGAATGGAAAACTGTTTTTT. Protein: CASSLLGGNGKLFF.

The chain uses TRBV7-9 and TRBJ2-7, with TRBD1 identical over 7 bases. J was trimmed by 6 bases and V by 5 bases; bases with no gene match: 4. Per the germline V gene, CDR1 is SEHNR and CDR2 is FQNEAQ (reference sequence). The CDR3 has 12 amino acids. The chain's CDR3 is CASSRDRVEQYF. The CDR3 DNA is TGTGCCAGCAGCCGAGACAGGGTCGAGCAGTACTTC.

The V call is TRBV29-1, the J call TRBJ1-1, with TRBD1 as a possible D gene (5 bases). V dropped 6 bases and J dropped 10 bases, with 24 bases sitting between them. The CDR3 covers 14 residues. Germline values: CDR1 SQVTM, CDR2 ANQGSEA. The CDR3 DNA reads as TGCAGCGTAAGACCCGACAGATTGAGTATACCAGCTTTCTTT. It translates to CSVRPDRLSIPAFF.

The chain links TRBV5-6 to TRBJ2-1; D ambiguous. CDR1 and CDR2 (germline): SGHDT, YYEEEE. Deletions cut 0 bases from V and 9 bases from J, with 13 bases between. This CDR3 comprises 14 residues. The CDR3 DNA follows: TGTGCCAGCAGCTTGGAGGTCCGGTCGGGTGAGCAGTTCTTC. Protein sequence: CASSLEVRSGEQFF.

This clone showed up just a few times. The chain joins TRBV29-1 to TRBJ1-1, with D unresolved. Germline CDR1 and CDR2: SQVTM and ANQGSEA. Deletions cut 3 bases from V and 4 bases from J, with 9 bases between. CDR3 size: 12 residues. The CDR3 protein is CSVERQSTEAFF. In DNA form, the CDR3 reads TGCAGCGTTGAGCGGCAAAGCACTGAAGCTTTCTTT.

The chain links TRBV9 to TRBJ2-1, with TRBD1 identical over 7 bases. The CDR3 has 15 amino acids. Germline V gene sequence: CDR1 SGDLS, CDR2 YYNGEE. V gave up 4 bases and J gave up 4 bases; unmatched junction bases: 8. The CDR3 reads CASSPNRGHYNEQFF. The CDR3 nucleotides read TGTGCCAGCAGCCCCAACAGGGGCCATTACAATGAGCAGTTCTTC.

This chain uses TRBV5-1 with TRBJ2-7, with a possible D match to TRBD1 (6 bases). Germline loops: CDR1 SGHRS, CDR2 YFSETQ. V lost 4 bases, J lost 1 base, and 18 bases lay in between. CDR3 length: 16 amino acids. For the CDR3, the DNA is TGCGCCAGCAGCCTTGGACAGCCGGGCCCGTCCTACGAGCAGTACTTC. The encoded protein is CASSLGQPGPSYEQYF.

The chain employs TRBV14 and TRBJ1-2, with 9 bases fitting TRBD1. Germline values: CDR1 SGHDN, CDR2 FVKESK. The V segment lost 4 bases and the J segment 4 bases; nucleotides outside the gene matches: 7. This CDR3 comprises 15 residues. CDR3 residues: CASSPGDRVGYGYTF. DNA of the CDR3: TGTGCCAGCAGCCCGGGGGACAGGGTAGGCTATGGCTACACCTTC.

The chain recombines TRBV6-5 with TRBJ2-7, with D perhaps matching TRBD2 (5 bases). Trimming pared 6 bases from V and 7 bases from J, leaving 22 bases between. This CDR3 comprises 15 residues. Germline loops: CDR1 MNHEY, CDR2 SVGAGI. CDR3 amino acids: CASRRTVDGTREQYF. Here the CDR3 DNA reads TGTGCCAGCAGGCGGACGGTTGATGGCACTAGAGAGCAGTACTTC.

The gene calls are TRBV28 and TRBJ2-7, with D tentatively TRBD2 (6 bases). The CDR3 contains 14 residues. Germline lookup yields CDR1 MDHEN and CDR2 SYDVKM. The germline V and J ends were trimmed by 6 bases and 0 bases, with 12 bases remaining between them. CDR3: CASRKDGSSYEQYF. The DNA of the CDR3 is TGTGCCAGCAGGAAAGACGGGAGCTCCTACGAGCAGTACTTC.

The genes are TRBV11-2 and TRBJ2-3; the D is unclear. Germline lookup yields CDR1 SGHAT and CDR2 FQNNGV. With 5 bases removed from V and 4 bases from J, the gap between germline ends came to 7 bases. The CDR3 runs to 12 residues. The CDR3 reads CASSLLADTQYF. In DNA form, the CDR3 reads TGTGCCAGCAGCCTTCTTGCAGATACGCAGTATTTT.

This sequence joins TRBV10-3 and TRBJ1-4; possible D gene TRBD1, 6 bases. V lost 6 bases to trimming and J lost 0 bases, with 8 bases between them. Germline V gene sequence: CDR1 ENHRY, CDR2 SYGVKD. The CDR3 length is 14 residues. Written as DNA, the CDR3 is TGTGCCATCAGCGCAGGGGCAACTAATGAAAAACTGTTTTTT. It is translated as CAISAGATNEKLFF.

V gene TRBV28 combines with J gene TRBJ2-3; 7 bases match TRBD2. The CDR3 has 16 amino acids. V was pared by 5 bases and J by 6 bases, with 14 bases of the junction left unmatched. Germline values: CDR1 MDHEN, CDR2 SYDVKM. The CDR3 region is CASSGGGAGEGDTQYF. In DNA form, the CDR3 reads TGTGCCAGCAGTGGGGGAGGGGCGGGAGAGGGGGATACGCAGTATTTT.